The rows below give T cell receptor beta chains drawn from one sample of a study of blood T cells in healthy people across ages. Using its own MiXCR run on the 5' RACE reads, TCRdb lists one record per CDR3 protein. The sample records fewer than 700,000 distinct CDR3 sequences, about 43% being singletons. The sample was blood. These receptors all come from a man older than 75 in good health. Each CDR3 is given with its conserved first and last residue. D genes are given only for firm matches. Only part of the rows carry a size: once, few, many, or a class if the clone is expanded.

abundance	j_gene	d_gene	v_gene	CDR3aa	CDR3nt
.	TRBJ2-1	TRBD2	TRBV20-1	CSACDSGRAGNEQFF	TGCAGTGCTTGTGATAGCGGGAGGGCCGGGAATGAGCAGTTCTTC
few	TRBJ2-5	.	TRBV2	CASEPDGTQYF	TGTGCTAGCGAGCCGGACGGGACGCAGTACTTC
.	TRBJ2-7	.	TRBV7-2	CASSPGPHEQYF	TGTGCCAGCAGCCCGGGACCCCACGAGCAGTACTTC
many	TRBJ2-7	.	TRBV6-1	CASSEYPLSYEQYF	TGTGCCAGCAGTGAATACCCTCTCTCCTACGAGCAGTACTTC
.	TRBJ2-1	TRBD1	TRBV5-1	CASTPSGRGLEQFF	TGCGCCAGCACCCCTTCGGGCAGGGGGCTTGAGCAGTTCTTC
.	TRBJ2-5	TRBD1	TRBV3-1	CASSDTDREETQYF	TGTGCCAGCAGCGATACCGACAGGGAGGAGACCCAGTACTTC
many	TRBJ2-5	.	TRBV7-9	CASSLPRNQETQYF	TGTGCCAGCAGCTTACCCAGGAACCAAGAGACCCAGTACTTC
.	TRBJ1-5	.	TRBV4-1	CASSQEIGLLTHF	TGCGCCAGCAGCCAAGAGATCGGCCTGTTAACGCATTTT
.	TRBJ2-7	TRBD2	TRBV28	CASSFNSGRASYEQYF	TGTGCCAGCAGTTTTAATAGCGGGAGGGCCTCGTACGAGCAGTACTTC
.	TRBJ2-1	.	TRBV29-1	CSVASSRTGGEQFF	TGCAGCGTCGCTTCCTCAAGGACGGGTGGTGAGCAGTTCTTC
few	TRBJ2-1	TRBD1	TRBV7-9	CASSQRGTEFYNEQFF	TGTGCCAGCAGCCAGAGGGGGACAGAGTTCTACAATGAGCAGTTCTTC
few	TRBJ2-7	.	TRBV29-1	CSGASSSYNEQYF	TGCAGCGGCGCTAGTTCCTCCTACAATGAGCAGTACTTC
.	TRBJ2-7	.	TRBV5-1	CASTGDGVYEQYF	TGCGCCAGCACCGGGGACGGCGTCTACGAGCAGTACTTC
.	TRBJ1-3	.	TRBV28	CASIHRAGNTIYF	TGTGCCAGCATTCATAGAGCTGGAAACACCATATATTTT
few	TRBJ2-7	TRBD1	TRBV2	CASSGQGFEQYF	TGTGCCAGCAGTGGACAGGGATTCGAGCAGTACTTC
.	TRBJ2-3	.	TRBV7-2	CASSLDRGGQDTQYF	TGTGCCAGCAGCTTAGATAGAGGCGGGCAAGATACGCAGTATTTT
many	TRBJ2-5	.	TRBV14	CASSQDAAGMMGETQYF	TGTGCCAGCAGCCAAGATGCGGCAGGGATGATGGGCGAGACCCAGTACTTC
.	TRBJ2-4	.	TRBV12-3/TRBV12-4	CASSYAGGTGKNIQYF	TGTGCCAGCAGCTATGCGGGAGGGACAGGCAAAAACATTCAGTACTTC
few	TRBJ2-1	TRBD2	TRBV6-2/TRBV6-3	CASSTPYSGSYNEQFF	TGTGCCAGCAGCACCCCCTATAGCGGGAGCTACAATGAGCAGTTCTTC
.	TRBJ2-5	TRBD2	TRBV27	CASSLSPVGGSGLGQYF	TGTGCCAGCAGTTTATCCCCCGTAGGCGGGAGCGGGCTCGGCCAGTACTTC
few	TRBJ1-1	.	TRBV15	CATSSSRQDLNTEAFF	TGTGCCACCAGCAGCTCAAGACAGGATTTGAACACTGAAGCTTTCTTT
few	TRBJ2-5	.	TRBV6-5	CASSSDQGGEETQYF	TGTGCCAGCAGTTCAGACCAGGGAGGAGAAGAGACCCAGTACTTC
.	TRBJ2-1	.	TRBV5-4	CASSLDSYSSYNEQFF	TGTGCCAGCAGCTTGGACTCCTATTCCAGCTACAATGAGCAGTTCTTC
few	TRBJ1-2	.	TRBV29-1	CSARWTYGYTF	TGCAGCGCCCGCTGGACCTATGGCTACACCTTC
.	TRBJ2-1	.	TRBV12-3/TRBV12-4	CASSLEATLPETQFF	TGTGCCAGCAGTTTAGAGGCTACGTTGCCGGAGACCCAGTTCTTC
.	TRBJ2-5	TRBD2	TRBV5-4	CASSPTGLAEETQYF	TGTGCCAGCAGCCCCACGGGACTAGCGGAAGAGACCCAGTACTTC
.	TRBJ2-1	TRBD2	TRBV6-6	CASSYPKGTSGGNEQFF	TGTGCCAGCAGTTACCCAAAGGGGACTAGCGGGGGGAATGAGCAGTTCTTC
.	TRBJ2-7	TRBD2	TRBV3-1	CASSQGANSGGDNEQYF	TGTGCCAGCAGCCAAGGTGCCAATAGCGGGGGTGACAATGAGCAGTACTTC
.	TRBJ2-7	TRBD1	TRBV18	CASSPGRGQGLFEQYF	TGTGCCAGCTCACCAGGGCGGGGACAGGGTCTTTTCGAGCAGTACTTC
few	TRBJ2-3	.	TRBV7-7	CASSLNQGNTDTQYF	TGTGCCAGCAGCCTCAACCAGGGGAACACAGATACGCAGTATTTT
few	TRBJ2-7	TRBD1	TRBV3-1	CASSQGDRGFYEQYF	TGTGCCAGCAGCCAAGGGGACAGGGGGTTTTACGAGCAGTACTTC
few	TRBJ1-4	TRBD1	TRBV20-1	CSARFPGQENEKLFF	TGCAGTGCCAGATTCCCGGGACAGGAGAATGAAAAACTGTTTTTT
few	TRBJ1-4	TRBD1	TRBV29-1	CSASGQGNEKLFF	TGCAGCGCCAGTGGACAGGGGAATGAAAAACTGTTTTTT
many	TRBJ2-3	.	TRBV30	CAWSGGSTDTQYF	TGTGCCTGGAGTGGGGGCAGCACAGATACGCAGTATTTT
many	TRBJ2-7	TRBD2	TRBV27	CASNPSGGYEQYF	TGTGCCAGCAATCCTAGCGGGGGTTACGAGCAGTACTTC
.	TRBJ2-5	.	TRBV3-1	CASSQEGAAETQYF	TGTGCCAGCAGCCAAGAGGGGGCAGCTGAGACCCAGTACTTC
few	TRBJ2-2	.	TRBV27	CASTLTGDTGELFF	TGTGCCAGCACCCTGACAGGAGACACCGGGGAGCTGTTTTTT